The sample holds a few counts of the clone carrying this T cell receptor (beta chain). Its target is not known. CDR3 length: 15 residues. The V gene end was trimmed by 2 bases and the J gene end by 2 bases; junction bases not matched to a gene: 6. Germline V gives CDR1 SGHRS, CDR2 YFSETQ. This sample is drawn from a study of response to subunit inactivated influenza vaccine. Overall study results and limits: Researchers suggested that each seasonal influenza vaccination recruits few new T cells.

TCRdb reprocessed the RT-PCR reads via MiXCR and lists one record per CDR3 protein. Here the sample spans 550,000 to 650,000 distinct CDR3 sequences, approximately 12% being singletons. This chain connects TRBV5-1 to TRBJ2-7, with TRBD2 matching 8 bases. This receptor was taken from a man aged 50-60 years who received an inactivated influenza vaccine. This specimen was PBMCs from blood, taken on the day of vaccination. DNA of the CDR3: TGCGCCAGCAGCTTTGACGGGACTAGAACCTACGAGCAGTACTTC. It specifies CASSFDGTRTYEQYF.